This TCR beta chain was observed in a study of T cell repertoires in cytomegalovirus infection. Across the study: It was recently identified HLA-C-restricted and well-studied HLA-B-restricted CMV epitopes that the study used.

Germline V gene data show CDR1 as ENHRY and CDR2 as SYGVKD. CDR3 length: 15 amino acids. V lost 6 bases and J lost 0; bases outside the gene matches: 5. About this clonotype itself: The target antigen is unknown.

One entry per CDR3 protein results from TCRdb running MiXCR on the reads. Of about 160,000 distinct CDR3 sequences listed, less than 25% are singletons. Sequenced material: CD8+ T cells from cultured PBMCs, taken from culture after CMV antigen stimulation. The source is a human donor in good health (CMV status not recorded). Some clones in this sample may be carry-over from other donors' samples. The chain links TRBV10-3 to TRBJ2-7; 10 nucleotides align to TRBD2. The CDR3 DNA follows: TGTGCCATCAGCGCTAGCGGGGGTAGCTCCTACGAGCAGTACTTC. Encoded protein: CAISASGGSSYEQYF.